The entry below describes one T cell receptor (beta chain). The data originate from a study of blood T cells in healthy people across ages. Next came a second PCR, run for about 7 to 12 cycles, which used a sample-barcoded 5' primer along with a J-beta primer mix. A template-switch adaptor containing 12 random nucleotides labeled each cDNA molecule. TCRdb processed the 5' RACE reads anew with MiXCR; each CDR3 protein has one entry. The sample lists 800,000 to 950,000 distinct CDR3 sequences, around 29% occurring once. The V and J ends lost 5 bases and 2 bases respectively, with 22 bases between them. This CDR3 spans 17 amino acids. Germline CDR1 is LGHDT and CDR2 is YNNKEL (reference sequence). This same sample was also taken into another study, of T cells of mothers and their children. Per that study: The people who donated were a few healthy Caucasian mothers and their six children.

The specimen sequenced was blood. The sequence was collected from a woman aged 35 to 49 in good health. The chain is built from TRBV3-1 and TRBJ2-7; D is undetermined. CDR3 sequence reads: CASSNRAVMRRTYEQYF. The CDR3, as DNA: TGTGCCAGCAGCAACCGGGCCGTAATGCGCCGAACCTACGAGCAGTACTTC.